Described below is a single T cell receptor beta chain sequence and its context. No antigen is known for it. The protocol was immunoSEQ multiplex PCR, while the TCRdb copy is restricted to in-frame clones and leaves out a portion. This sample has 6,000 to 8,500 clones, with roughly 67% found just once. The sample originates from a study of regulatory dendritic cells for organ transplantation. Study-wide results and limits: Naive CD4+ and CD8+ repertoires were highly diverse; memory CD8+ was most oligoclonal. Considerable individual heterogeneity was seen in alloreactive memory CD8+ T cells.

CDR3 size: 15 residues. Per germline, CDR1 MNHNS and CDR2 SASEGT. V lost 4 bases to trimming and J lost 2 bases; unmatched junction nucleotides: 7. Sorted subsets were CFSE-labeled and cultured roughly five days with allogeneic dendritic cells. FACS sorted CD4+ or CD8+ T cells into CD45RA+ naive and CD45RO+ memory. The clonotype comes from a human donor in good health. The specimen sequenced was memory CD4+ T cells from blood cultured with dendritic cells. Subset specified: CD45RO+ memory T cells. The rearrangement joins TRBV6-1 to TRBJ2-7, with 8 bases lining up with TRBD1. In DNA, the CDR3 is TGTGCCAGCAGTGGCCAGGGGGCGCGGGCCTACGAGCAGTACTTC. Encoded protein: CASSGQGARAYEQYF.